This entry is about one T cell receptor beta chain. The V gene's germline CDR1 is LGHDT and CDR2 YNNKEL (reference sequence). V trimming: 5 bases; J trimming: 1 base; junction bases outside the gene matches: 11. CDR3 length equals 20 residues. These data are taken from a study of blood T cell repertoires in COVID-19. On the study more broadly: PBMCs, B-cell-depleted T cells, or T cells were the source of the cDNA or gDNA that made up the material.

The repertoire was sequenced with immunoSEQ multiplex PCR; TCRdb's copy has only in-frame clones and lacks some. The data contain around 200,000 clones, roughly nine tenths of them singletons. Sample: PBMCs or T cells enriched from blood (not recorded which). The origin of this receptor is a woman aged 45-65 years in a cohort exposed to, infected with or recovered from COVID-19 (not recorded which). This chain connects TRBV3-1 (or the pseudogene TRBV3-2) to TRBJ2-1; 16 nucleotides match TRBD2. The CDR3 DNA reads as TGTGCCAGCAGCTACACCGGGACTAGCGGGGGGGATGATTCCTACAATGAGCAGTTCTTC. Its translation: CASSYTGTSGGDDSYNEQFF.